Below, one T cell receptor beta chain is given with its context. Antigen: not known. This specimen belongs to a study of cytomegalovirus exposure and HLA in healthy donors. Germline CDR1 reads SGDLS; CDR2 reads YYNGEE. The CDR3 length is 15 residues. J gave up 2 bases and V 0 bases, and 3 bases lay outside the gene matches. Primers included in the PCR were 60 Vbeta and 13 Jbeta primers. As processed by the authors: Per a later analysis, the number of unique TCR beta chains was roughly 80 million, of which 9 million to 12 million were shared. Profiled with immunoSEQ multiplex PCR; TCRdb holds only in-frame clones, not every one. V and J calls and clone size are given by that table; D and trimming were obtained from the DNA. The table shows approximately 190,000 clones, with around 87% occurring only once. Findings of the study overall: Sequencing likely generated an artifact that appeared as a cluster of highly shared sequence variants. HLA allele associations emerged for roughly 16,000 TCR beta sequences in a later analysis, at 0.05 false discovery rate. The authors later found TCR association rates varying by HLA locus, with DRB1 most and HLA-C fewest.

The clonotype comes from a boy younger than 10 in good health and CMV-seronegative. Input material: PBMCs. The chain joins TRBV9 to TRBJ2-3; TRBD2 aligns across 7 bases. The CDR3 DNA is TGTGCCAGCAGCGTAGGGGGGACTACCACAGATACGCAGTATTTT. This sequence encodes CASSVGGTTTDTQYF.